This T cell receptor (beta chain) was sequenced for a study of cytomegalovirus exposure and HLA in healthy donors. Study outcomes and limitations: There was a cluster of highly shared sequence variants that was likely a sequencing artifact. From TCR beta sequences, most subjects' HLA-A and HLA-B alleles were reportedly predicted accurately.

As for this clone: The antigen is unknown.

Both 60 Vbeta primers and 13 Jbeta primers went into the PCR. Measured with immunoSEQ multiplex PCR; TCRdb has only the in-frame clones, and not every one. This sample has about 89,000 clones, with roughly four fifths found just once. The germline V gene encodes CDR1 SGHNT and CDR2 YYREEE (reference sequence). Trimming at V came to 7 bases and at J to 11 bases, leaving 13 bases not matched to a gene. CDR3 length equals 13 residues. The TCR was taken from a female donor in good health and CMV-seropositive. Sequencing was done on a sample of PBMCs. The chain joins TRBV5-4 to TRBJ1-1; TRBD1 aligns across 8 bases. CDR3 nucleotide sequence: TGTGCCAGCCTCGACGGACAGGGTAATGTGGCTTTCTTT. Translated: CASLDGQGNVAFF.